Following are 15 T cell receptor beta chains from one sample sequenced in a study of cytomegalovirus exposure and HLA in healthy donors. PCR was performed using 60 Vbeta and 13 Jbeta primers. The table came from immunoSEQ multiplex PCR; TCRdb's copy has only in-frame clones and leaves some out. The sample includes 100,000 to 150,000 clones, 70% to 80% seen only once; the top ten take approximately 1.8%. Sequenced input: PBMCs. The source is a female donor in good health and CMV-seropositive.

The V and J genes are TRBV30 and TRBJ1-2; D gene unclear. The V and J ends lost 0 bases and 8 bases respectively, with 13 bases between them. The length of the CDR3 is 13 residues. Germline V lookup: CDR1 GTSNPN, CDR2 SVGIG (reference sequence). CDR3 protein: CAWSVSTRGGYTF. CDR3 in DNA: TGTGCCTGGAGTGTGAGTACCCGAGGCGGCTACACCTTC.

The rearrangement joins TRBV30 to TRBJ2-5; D not resolved. Germline loops: CDR1 GTSNPN, CDR2 SVGIG (reference sequence). Trimming removed 6 bases from V and 3 bases from J, with 11 bases in between. The CDR3 is 12 amino acids. The CDR3 region has the DNA TGTGCCTGTTACAGAACCAAAGAGACCCAGTACTTC. Protein product: CACYRTKETQYF.

The rearrangement uses TRBV9 and TRBJ2-2; 7 bases match TRBD1. This CDR3 has 14 amino acids. CDR1 is SGDLS and CDR2 is YYNGEE in the germline V gene. The junction had 6 bases not matched to a gene; V was cut back by 10 bases and J by 0 bases. CDR3 region: CASGGRTNTGELFF. The CDR3 nucleotides read TGTGCCTCAGGGGGACGGACGAACACCGGGGAGCTGTTTTTT.

V usage is TRBV19 and J usage is TRBJ2-7; 9 bases fit TRBD2. The J segment lost 6 bases and the V segment lost 8 bases, leaving 11 bases of the junction unmatched. CDR3 length equals 14 residues. CDR1 is LNHDA, CDR2 SQIVND, per germline (reference sequence). The CDR3 nucleotides are TGTGCCAGTGCCCCCGGACTAGCGTCGAGCGAGCAGTACTTC. Residues: CASAPGLASSEQYF.

V and J are TRBV5-4 and TRBJ1-1, with 7 bases identical to TRBD1. CDR3 size: 15 residues. J gave up 0 bases and V 4 bases, and 6 bases lay outside the gene matches. From germline, CDR1 is SGHNT and CDR2 YYREEE (reference sequence). This CDR3 reads CASSRSGQVNTEAFF. The CDR3 DNA reads as TGTGCCAGCAGCCGATCCGGACAGGTGAACACTGAAGCTTTCTTT.

V usage is TRBV7-9 and J usage is TRBJ2-1, with D perhaps TRBD2 (6 bases). CDR3 size: 11 residues. The V gene's germline CDR1 is SEHNR and CDR2 FQNEAQ (reference sequence). CDR3 residues: CGCGIGDEQFF. In nucleotides, the CDR3 is TGTGGGTGCGGGATCGGCGATGAGCAGTTCTTC. The full variable domain, with the rest looked up from reference TRBV7-9 and TRBJ2-1, is DTGVSQNPRHKITKRGQNVTFRCDPISEHNRLYWYRQTLGQGPEFLTYFQNEAQLEKSRLLSDRFSAERPKGSFSTLEIQRTEQGDSAMYLCGCGIGDEQFFGPGTRLTVL.

J is TRBJ2-7 and V is TRBV5-4; possibly TRBD2 for D (6 bases). Germline V gene data show CDR1 as SGHNT and CDR2 as YYREEE (reference sequence). The germline V and J ends were trimmed by 4 bases and 0 bases, with 17 bases remaining between them. The CDR3 length is 16 residues. CDR3 region: CASSTDVGTASYEQYF. The CDR3 DNA follows: TGTGCCAGCAGCACGGATGTCGGGACTGCCTCCTACGAGCAGTACTTC.

The CDR3 region has the DNA TGCGCCAGCAGCCAAGGACAGGGCTCCCCTGAAGCTTTCTTT. It codes for CASSQGQGSPEAFF. This chain connects TRBV4-1 to TRBJ1-1, with TRBD1 identical over 7 bases. CDR3 length: 14 residues. V gave up 1 base and J gave up 6 bases; unmatched junction bases: 5. Germline loops: CDR1 MGHRA, CDR2 YSYEKL.

The chain is built from TRBV5-6 and TRBJ2-5; TRBD2 aligns across 12 bases. The V and J ends lost 4 bases and 5 bases, in that order; junction bases with no gene match: 6. The CDR3 is made up of 15 amino acids. CDR1 and CDR2 (germline): SGHDT, YYEEEE. The CDR3: CASSATSGSWETQYF. CDR3 bases: TGTGCCAGCAGCGCGACTAGCGGGAGCTGGGAGACCCAGTACTTC.

The J gene is TRBJ2-7, the V gene TRBV4-1; 7 nucleotides match TRBD2. The V gene's germline CDR1 is MGHRA and CDR2 YSYEKL. This CDR3 contains 15 residues. V dropped 4 bases and J dropped 4; count of bases not matched to a gene: 10. The chain's CDR3 is CASSPLTGGAYEQYF. The DNA of the CDR3 is TGCGCCAGCAGCCCCCTGACGGGGGGAGCTTACGAGCAGTACTTC.

The chain couples TRBV7-9 to TRBJ1-4, with unresolved D. CDR1 and CDR2 (germline): SEHNR, FQNEAQ (reference sequence). The V end lost 3 bases, the J end lost 5 bases, and 13 bases lay between the germline ends. The CDR3 spans 15 residues. The CDR3 spells CASSFFGDRNEKLFF. The CDR3 DNA sequence: TGTGCCAGCAGCTTTTTCGGAGATCGGAATGAAAAACTGTTTTTT.

This sequence joins TRBV6-6 and TRBJ2-3; TRBD1 matches at 7 bases. V shed 7 bases and J 1 base; nucleotides not matched to a gene: 8. Germline V gene lookup returns CDR1 MNHNY and CDR2 SVGAGI (reference sequence). The CDR3 extends over 15 amino acids. The CDR3, as DNA: TGTGCCAGCACCCCGTCCGGACAGGGCACAGATACGCAGTATTTT. Residues: CASTPSGQGTDTQYF.

The J gene is TRBJ2-5, the V gene TRBV9, with D tentatively TRBD1 (5 bases). Trimming took 0 bases from V and 1 from J, leaving 7 bases between them. The germline CDR1 and CDR2 sequences are SGDLS and YYNGEE. This CDR3 is 14 amino acids long. The CDR3 spells CASSVGRVQETQYF. The CDR3 DNA reads as TGTGCCAGCAGCGTAGGCAGGGTCCAAGAGACCCAGTACTTC.

This clone was found a few times. The rearrangement joins TRBV2 to TRBJ1-3; TRBD1 matches 7 bases. V shed 4 bases and J 0 bases; nucleotides not matched to a gene: 3. CDR1 is SNHLY, CDR2 FYNNEI, per germline. The CDR3 covers 15 residues. The CDR3 region is CASSATGDSGNTIYF. CDR3 sequence (DNA): TGTGCCAGCAGTGCAACAGGGGACTCTGGAAACACCATATATTTT.

The chain carries TRBV19 and TRBJ1-4, with 7 bases fitting TRBD1. The V and J ends lost 7 bases and 8 bases, in that order; junction bases with no gene match: 7. Germline V CDR1 and CDR2: LNHDA, SQIVND (reference sequence). CDR3 length: 13 amino acids. The CDR3 sequence: CASTHRGGEKLFF. CDR3 DNA: TGTGCCAGTACTCACAGGGGCGGAGAAAAACTGTTTTTT. Full variable domain (remainder filled in from reference TRBV19 and TRBJ1-4): DGGITQSPKYLFRKEGQNVTLSCEQNLNHDAMYWYRQDPGQGLRLIYYSQIVNDFQKGDIAEGYSVSREKKESFPLTVTSAQKNPTAFYLCASTHRGGEKLFFGSGTQLSVL.